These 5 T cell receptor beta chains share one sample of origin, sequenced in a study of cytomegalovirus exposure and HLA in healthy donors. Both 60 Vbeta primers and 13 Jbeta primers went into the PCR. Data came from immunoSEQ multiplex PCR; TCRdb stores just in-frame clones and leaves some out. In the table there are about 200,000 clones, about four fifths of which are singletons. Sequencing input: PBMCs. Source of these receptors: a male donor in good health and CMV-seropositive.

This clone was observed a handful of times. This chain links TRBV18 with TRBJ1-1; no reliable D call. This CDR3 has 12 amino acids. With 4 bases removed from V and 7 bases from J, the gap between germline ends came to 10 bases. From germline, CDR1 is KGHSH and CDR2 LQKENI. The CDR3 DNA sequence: TGTGCCAGCTCACGCCGAGGAGGTGAAGCTTTCTTT. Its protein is CASSRRGGEAFF.

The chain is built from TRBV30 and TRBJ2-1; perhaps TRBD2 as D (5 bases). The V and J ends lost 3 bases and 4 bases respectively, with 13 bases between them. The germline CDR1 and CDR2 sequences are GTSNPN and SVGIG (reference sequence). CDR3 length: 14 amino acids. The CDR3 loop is CAWREGSAYNEQFF. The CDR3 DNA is TGTGCCTGGAGAGAGGGTAGCGCATACAATGAGCAGTTCTTC.

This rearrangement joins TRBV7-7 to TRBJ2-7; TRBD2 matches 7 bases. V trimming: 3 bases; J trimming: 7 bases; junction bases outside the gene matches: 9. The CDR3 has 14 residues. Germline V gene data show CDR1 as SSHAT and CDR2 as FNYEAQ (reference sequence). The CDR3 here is CASSLRSWEGEQYF. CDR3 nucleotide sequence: TGTGCCAGCAGCTTGCGTAGCTGGGAGGGGGAGCAGTACTTC.

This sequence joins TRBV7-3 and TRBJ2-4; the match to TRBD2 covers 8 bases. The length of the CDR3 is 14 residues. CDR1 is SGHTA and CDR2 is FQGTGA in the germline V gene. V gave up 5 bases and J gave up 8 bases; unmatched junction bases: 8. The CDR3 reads CASSRGLDGDIQYF. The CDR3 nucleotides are TGTGCCAGCAGCAGGGGACTAGATGGAGACATTCAGTACTTC.

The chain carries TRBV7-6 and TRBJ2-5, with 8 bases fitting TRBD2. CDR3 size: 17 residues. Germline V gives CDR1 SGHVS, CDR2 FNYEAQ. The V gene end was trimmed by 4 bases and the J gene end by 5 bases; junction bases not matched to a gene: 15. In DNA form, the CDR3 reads TGTGCCAGCAGCTCCGGGCGAAAGCGGGGGACTGGCGAGACCCAGTACTTC. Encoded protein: CASSSGRKRGTGETQYF.